The sequence of this T cell receptor beta chain was determined in a study of T-cell memory formation after mild COVID-19. Looking at the study overall: Each donor largely had its own TCR clusters. Study outcomes and limitations: Several responding clones turned up in pre-infection memory, indicating that cross-reactive memory may have taken part. Clones that shrank (day 15 to 85) were balanced CD4/CD8, whereas later expanders leaned CD4+.

Per germline, CDR1 SGHAT and CDR2 FQNNGV. Trimming at V came to 5 bases and at J to 1 base, leaving 13 bases not matched to a gene. The CDR3 consists of 18 residues. TCRdb re-called the 5' RACE reads through MiXCR, storing one row per CDR3 protein. The sample yields 250,000 to 300,000 distinct CDR3 sequences, roughly 16% seen once. Of note for this clonotype: Its antigen remains unidentified.

Sample: PBMCs or a T cell subset sorted from them (not recorded which). This sequence was found in a man in his late teens or twenties who had mild COVID-19 (a few samples of this study predate the infection). Cell type and time point are not known. The chain couples TRBV11-2 to TRBJ2-3, with 9 bases aligning to TRBD2. Here the CDR3 reads CASSPNPSGVIRTDTQYF. CDR3 in DNA: TGTGCCAGCAGCCCCAACCCTAGCGGGGTGATCCGCACAGATACGCAGTATTTT.